Listed below are T cell receptor beta chains from one sample, sequenced in a study of early T cells in non-severe SARS-CoV-2 infection. TCRdb analysed the 5' RACE reads with MiXCR anew, one entry per CDR3 protein. The sample includes some 80,000 distinct CDR3 sequences, about 9.4% of them seen just once. The sample here was whole blood, taken at baseline. These receptors were collected from an adult who was a healthcare worker with PCR-confirmed SARS-CoV-2 infection or an uninfected control (not recorded which). Each CDR3 is given with its conserved first and last residue. Each record gives: V gene, CDR3 protein.

v_gene: TRBV4-1; CDR3aa: CASSPRASGYNEQFF
v_gene: TRBV5-4; CDR3aa: CASSLKGGSGNTIYF
v_gene: TRBV25-1; CDR3aa: CASSESGQGNEQFF
v_gene: TRBV20-1; CDR3aa: CSARVGVASPGFF
v_gene: TRBV5-4; CDR3aa: CASSLQDTEAFF
v_gene: TRBV3-1; CDR3aa: CASSHPFREQFF
v_gene: TRBV6-4; CDR3aa: CASSEGTSGTNEQFF
v_gene: TRBV11-2; CDR3aa: CASSLRGGLAGVKNIQYF
v_gene: TRBV27; CDR3aa: CASSLTRGYEQYF
v_gene: TRBV4-2; CDR3aa: CASSQWTNYEQYF
v_gene: TRBV2; CDR3aa: CASSPTSGTYNEQFF
v_gene: TRBV27; CDR3aa: CASSLRVGLAGSYEQYF
v_gene: TRBV5-6; CDR3aa: CASSLGTGKKQYF
v_gene: TRBV20-1; CDR3aa: CSASFTLGGTFNQPQHF
v_gene: TRBV27; CDR3aa: CASSPMGGQNQPQHF
v_gene: TRBV28; CDR3aa: CASSETTSSYNEQFF
v_gene: TRBV30; CDR3aa: CAWTDGPREQFF
v_gene: TRBV20-1; CDR3aa: CSGRSSLAKNIQYF
v_gene: TRBV27; CDR3aa: CASSLGRDRGSNQPQHF
v_gene: TRBV30; CDR3aa: CAWSGFNGYTF
v_gene: TRBV27; CDR3aa: CASSFAGVGTQYF
v_gene: TRBV5-1; CDR3aa: CASSTGTSGRMQETQYF
v_gene: TRBV19; CDR3aa: CATRTGCGNEQFF
v_gene: TRBV5-4; CDR3aa: CASSFGTGNSPLHF
v_gene: TRBV7-7; CDR3aa: CASSRRGDLNEKLFF
v_gene: TRBV19; CDR3aa: CASTDGDYSNQPQHF
v_gene: TRBV12-3/TRBV12-4; CDR3aa: CASMVGLAKNIQYF
v_gene: TRBV20-1; CDR3aa: CSAAPARGRYQPQHF
v_gene: TRBV5-4; CDR3aa: CASTSAGRADSPLHF
v_gene: TRBV2; CDR3aa: CASSDSGNSNQPQHF
v_gene: TRBV20-1; CDR3aa: CSASSGIGVRTEAFF
v_gene: TRBV28; CDR3aa: CASSLSQRTLGEQYF
v_gene: TRBV4-1; CDR3aa: CASSQFAEDIQYF
v_gene: TRBV3-1; CDR3aa: CASSRGPSHGYTF
v_gene: TRBV3-1; CDR3aa: CASSPGILAGGFYEQYF
v_gene: TRBV29-1; CDR3aa: CSVGEGGITDTQYF
v_gene: TRBV20-1; CDR3aa: CSADKGQGGLGIGDEQYF